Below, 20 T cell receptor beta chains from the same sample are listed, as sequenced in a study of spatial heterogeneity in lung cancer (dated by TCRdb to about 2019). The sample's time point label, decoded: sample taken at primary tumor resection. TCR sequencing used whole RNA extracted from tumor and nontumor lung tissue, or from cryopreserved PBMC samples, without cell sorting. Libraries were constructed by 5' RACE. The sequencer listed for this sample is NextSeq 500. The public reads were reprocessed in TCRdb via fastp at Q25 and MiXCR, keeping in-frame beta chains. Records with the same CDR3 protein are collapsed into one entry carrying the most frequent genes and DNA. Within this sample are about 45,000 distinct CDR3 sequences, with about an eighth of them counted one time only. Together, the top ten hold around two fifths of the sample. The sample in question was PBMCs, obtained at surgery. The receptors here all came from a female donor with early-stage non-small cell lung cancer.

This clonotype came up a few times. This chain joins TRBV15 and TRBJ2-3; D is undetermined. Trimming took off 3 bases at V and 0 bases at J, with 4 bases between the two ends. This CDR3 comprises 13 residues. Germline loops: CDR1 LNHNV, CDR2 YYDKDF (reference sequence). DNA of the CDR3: TGTGCCACCAGCAGGGCTAGCACAGATACGCAGTATTTT. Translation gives CATSRASTDTQYF.

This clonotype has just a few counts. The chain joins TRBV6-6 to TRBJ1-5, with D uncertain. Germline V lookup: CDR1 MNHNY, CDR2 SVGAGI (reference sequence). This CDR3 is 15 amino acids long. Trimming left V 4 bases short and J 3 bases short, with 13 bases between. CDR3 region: CASSSRQINNQPQHF. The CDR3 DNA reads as TGTGCCAGCAGTTCCAGGCAGATAAACAATCAGCCCCAGCATTTT.

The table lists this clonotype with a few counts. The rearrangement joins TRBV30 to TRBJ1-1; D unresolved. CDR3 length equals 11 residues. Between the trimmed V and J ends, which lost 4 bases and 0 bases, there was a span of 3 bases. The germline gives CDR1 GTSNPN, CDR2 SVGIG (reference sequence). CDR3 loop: CAWNMNTEAFF. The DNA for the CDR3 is TGTGCCTGGAACATGAACACTGAAGCTTTCTTT.

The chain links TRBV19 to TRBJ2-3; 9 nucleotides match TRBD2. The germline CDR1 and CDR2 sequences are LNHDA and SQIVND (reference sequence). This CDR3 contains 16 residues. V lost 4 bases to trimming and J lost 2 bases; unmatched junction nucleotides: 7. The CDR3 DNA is TGTGCCAGTAGTAGGTCCCTAGCGGGGCACACAGATACGCAGTATTTT. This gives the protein CASSRSLAGHTDTQYF.

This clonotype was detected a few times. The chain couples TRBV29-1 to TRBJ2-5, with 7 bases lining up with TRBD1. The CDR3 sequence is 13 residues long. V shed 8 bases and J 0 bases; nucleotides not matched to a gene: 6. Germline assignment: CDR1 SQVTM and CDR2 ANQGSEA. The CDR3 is CSSTGTDQETQYF. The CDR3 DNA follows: TGCAGCTCGACCGGGACAGACCAAGAGACCCAGTACTTC.

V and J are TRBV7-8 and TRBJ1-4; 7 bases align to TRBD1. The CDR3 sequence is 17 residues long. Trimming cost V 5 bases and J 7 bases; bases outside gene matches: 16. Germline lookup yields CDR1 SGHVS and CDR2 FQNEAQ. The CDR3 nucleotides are TGTGCCAGCAGCCCCCCTGGGACAGTACGTCTTTTTGAAAAACTGTTTTTT. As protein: CASSPPGTVRLFEKLFF.

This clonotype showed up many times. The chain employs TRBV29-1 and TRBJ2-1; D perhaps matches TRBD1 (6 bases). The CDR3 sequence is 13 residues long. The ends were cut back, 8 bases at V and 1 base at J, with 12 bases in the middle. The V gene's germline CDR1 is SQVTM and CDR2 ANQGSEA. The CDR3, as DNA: TGCAGCACCCAAACAGGGTCCTACAATGAGCAGTTCTTC. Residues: CSTQTGSYNEQFF.

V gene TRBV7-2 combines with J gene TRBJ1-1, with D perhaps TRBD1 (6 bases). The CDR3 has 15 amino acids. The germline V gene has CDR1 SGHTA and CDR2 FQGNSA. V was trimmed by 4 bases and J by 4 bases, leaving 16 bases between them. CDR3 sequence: CASSSQGRSGTEAFF. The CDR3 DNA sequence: TGTGCCAGCAGCTCCCAGGGGCGCTCGGGCACTGAAGCTTTCTTT.

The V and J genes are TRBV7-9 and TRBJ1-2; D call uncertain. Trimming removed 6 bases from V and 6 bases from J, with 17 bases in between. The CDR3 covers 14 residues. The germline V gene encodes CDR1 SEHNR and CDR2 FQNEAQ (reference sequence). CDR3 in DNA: TGTGCCAGCAGTTCACTCGGAGGGCCCCATGGCTACACCTTC. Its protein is CASSSLGGPHGYTF.

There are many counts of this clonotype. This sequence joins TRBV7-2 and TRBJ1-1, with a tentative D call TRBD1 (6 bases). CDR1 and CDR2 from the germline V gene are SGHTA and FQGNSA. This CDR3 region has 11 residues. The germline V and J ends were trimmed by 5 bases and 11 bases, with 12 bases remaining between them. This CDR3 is CASSGQYEAFF. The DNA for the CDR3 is TGTGCCAGCAGCGGACAGTATGAGGCTTTCTTT.

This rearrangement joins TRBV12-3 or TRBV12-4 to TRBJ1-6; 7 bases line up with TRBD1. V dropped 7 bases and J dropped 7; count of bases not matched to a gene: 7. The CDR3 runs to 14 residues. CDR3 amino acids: CASNTDRRNSPLHF. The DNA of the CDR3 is TGTGCCAGCAACACGGACAGGAGGAATTCACCCCTCCACTTT.

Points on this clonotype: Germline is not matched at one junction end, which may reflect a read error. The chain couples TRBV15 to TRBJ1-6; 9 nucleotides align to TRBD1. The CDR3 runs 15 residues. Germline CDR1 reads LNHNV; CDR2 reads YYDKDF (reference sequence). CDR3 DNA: TGTGCCACCAGCAGGACCGGGACAGGGCATTCACCCCTCAACTTT. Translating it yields CATSRTGTGHSPLNF.

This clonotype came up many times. The CDR3 reads CAISPTGLNSGANVLTF. DNA for the CDR3: TGTGCCATCAGCCCGACAGGATTGAACTCTGGGGCCAACGTCCTGACTTTC. The chain has TRBV10-3 and TRBJ2-6, with D possibly TRBD1 on 6 matching bases. There are 17 residues in the CDR3. The V gene's germline CDR1 is ENHRY and CDR2 SYGVKD. V was clipped by 6 bases and J by 0 bases, with 15 bases between them.

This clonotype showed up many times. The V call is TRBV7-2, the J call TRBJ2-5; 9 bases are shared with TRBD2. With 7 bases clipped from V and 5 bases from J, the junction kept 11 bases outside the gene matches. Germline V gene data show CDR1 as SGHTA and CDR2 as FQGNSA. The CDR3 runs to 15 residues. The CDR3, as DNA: TGTGCCAGCACTCCTCCGGGACTAGCTCGGGAGACCCAGTACTTC. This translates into CASTPPGLARETQYF.

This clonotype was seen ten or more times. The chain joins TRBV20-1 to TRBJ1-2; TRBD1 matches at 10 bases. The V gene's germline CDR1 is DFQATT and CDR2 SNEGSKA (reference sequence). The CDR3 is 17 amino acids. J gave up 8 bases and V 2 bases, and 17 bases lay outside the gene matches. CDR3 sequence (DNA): TGCAGTGCTAGACCCTCAACCCGACAGGGGGCCACAGGGGGCTACACCTTC. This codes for CSARPSTRQGATGGYTF.

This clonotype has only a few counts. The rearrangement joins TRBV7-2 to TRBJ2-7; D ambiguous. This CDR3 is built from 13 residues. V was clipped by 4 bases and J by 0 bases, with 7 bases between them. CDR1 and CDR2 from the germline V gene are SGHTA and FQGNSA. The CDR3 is CASSWHSSYEQYF. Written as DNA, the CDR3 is TGTGCCAGCAGCTGGCACTCCTCCTACGAGCAGTACTTC.

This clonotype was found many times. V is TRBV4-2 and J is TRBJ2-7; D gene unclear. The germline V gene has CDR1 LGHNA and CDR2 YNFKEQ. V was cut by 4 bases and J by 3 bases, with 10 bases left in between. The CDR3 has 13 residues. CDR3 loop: CASSPQDGYEQYF. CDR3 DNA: TGTGCCAGCAGCCCCCAGGATGGCTACGAGCAGTACTTC.

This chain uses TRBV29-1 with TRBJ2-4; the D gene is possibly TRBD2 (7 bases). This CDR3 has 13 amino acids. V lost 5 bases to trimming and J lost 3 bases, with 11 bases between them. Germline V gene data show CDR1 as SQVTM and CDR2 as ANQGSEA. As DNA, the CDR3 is TGCAGCGTTACGGGGGGCGGCAAAAACATTCAGTACTTC. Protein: CSVTGGGKNIQYF.

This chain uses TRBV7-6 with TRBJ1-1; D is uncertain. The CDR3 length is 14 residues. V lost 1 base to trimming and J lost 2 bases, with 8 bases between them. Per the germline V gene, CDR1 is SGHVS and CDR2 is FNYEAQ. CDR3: CASSLGPGNTEAFF. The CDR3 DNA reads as TGTGCCAGCAGCTTAGGCCCAGGAAACACTGAAGCTTTCTTT.

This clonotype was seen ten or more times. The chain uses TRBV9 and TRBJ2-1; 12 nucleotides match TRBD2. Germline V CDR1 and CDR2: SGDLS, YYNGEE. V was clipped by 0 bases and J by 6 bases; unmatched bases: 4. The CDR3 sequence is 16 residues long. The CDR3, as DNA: TGTGCCAGCAGCGTAGGCCCTAGCGGGGGGGTCAATGAGCAGTTCTTC. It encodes CASSVGPSGGVNEQFF.